What follows describes a single T cell receptor (beta chain). Only in-frame clones appear in the TCRdb table, and some are missing; sequencing was by immunoSEQ multiplex PCR. This table has hundreds of thousands of clones, 92% appearing once. The record originates from a study of shared clonotypes between healthy human individuals. Positively selected for CCR7, the CD45RO-negative cells used as naive CD8 cells excluded terminally differentiated effector memory CD45RA+ cells. Germline CDR1 reads MDHEN; CDR2 reads SYDVKM. This CDR3 region has 14 residues. Trimming cost V 3 bases and J 3 bases, with 12 bases left between them.

The chain combines TRBV28 with TRBJ2-7, with D hard to call. This receptor was identified in a man aged 25-40 years in good health. Sample: naive CD8+ T cells sorted from blood. Written as DNA, the CDR3 is TGTGCCAGCAGTTTTACGGTCGGCCACTACGAGCAGTACTTC. It yields the protein CASSFTVGHYEQYF.